This TCR beta chain derives from a study of shared clonotypes between healthy human individuals. The authors distributed each subset's genomic DNA evenly over several immunoSEQ plates. Each replicate PCR on the sorted subsets used about 0.2 ug DNA (around 30,000 T cell genomes). Per the original data handling: Owing to the provision of junction-only sequences devoid of quality scores by immunoSEQ, filtering differed. Repertoires were generated with immunoSEQ multiplex PCR, while TCRdb's copy carries only in-frame clones and drops some. The D gene and trimming were derived from the DNA, and the V and J assignments and clone size from that table. The data hold 550,000 to 850,000 clones, with 74% observed a single time. Healthy and HIV-negative, the adult donors had no recent acute infections or vaccinations. Germline V gene data show CDR1 as MRHNA and CDR2 as SNTAGT. CDR3 size: 17 residues. Trimming took 6 bases from V and 2 from J; bases not matched to a gene: 6.

The V and J genes are TRBV6-4 and TRBJ2-2; 13 bases are a match to TRBD2. This clonotype was sampled from a woman under 40 in good health. Sequencing was done on a sample of memory CD4+ T cells sorted from blood. Regarding subset: CD45RA-negative fraction. This CDR3 is CASSATSGRGNTGELFF. In nucleotides, the CDR3 is TGTGCCAGCAGCGCAACTAGCGGGAGGGGAAACACCGGGGAGCTGTTTTTT.